The rows below give T cell receptor beta chains drawn from one sample of a study of sequential checkpoint blockade in melanoma. Data came from immunoSEQ multiplex PCR; TCRdb stores just in-frame clones and leaves some out. The data hold 7,500 to 10,000 clones, with around 72% observed a single time. The sample here was CD8+ T cells sorted from blood (inferred from file names), taken from a patient given nivolumab and ipilimumab in sequence. These receptors were taken from a human donor with melanoma. Both conserved end residues are part of each CDR3. Fields, in order: clone size, D gene, V gene, J gene, CDR3 DNA, CDR3 protein. A D gene is named only where the DNA matches it firmly. Rows may omit the clone size; those that give it use once, few, many or a size class.

size: -
D: -
V: TRBV11-2
J: TRBJ1-2
DNA: TGTGCCAGCACCGCACAGGGTTACGGCTACACCTTC
CDR3: CASTAQGYGYTF

size: -
D: TRBD2
V: TRBV5-1
J: TRBJ2-7
DNA: TGCGCCAGCAGCTACCGGGGGACTACAGCCTACGAGCAGTACTTC
CDR3: CASSYRGTTAYEQYF

size: -
D: TRBD2
V: TRBV11-2
J: TRBJ2-7
DNA: TGTGCCAGCAGCTGGGGGGTGGGACTAGCGGCCTATCTCTCCTACGAGCAGTACTTC
CDR3: CASSWGVGLAAYLSYEQYF

size: few
D: -
V: TRBV28
J: TRBJ2-5
DNA: TGTGCCAGCAGTTCCGATACGGACAGTTTAGGGGAGACCCAGTACTTC
CDR3: CASSSDTDSLGETQYF

size: once
D: -
V: TRBV5-4
J: TRBJ1-2
DNA: TGTGCCAGCAGCTTTTCAGGGATCGACTATGGCTACACCTTC
CDR3: CASSFSGIDYGYTF

size: once
D: -
V: TRBV9
J: TRBJ2-1
DNA: TGTGCCAGCAGCCCCGTGGGCGGGGACTACAATGAGCAGTTCTTC
CDR3: CASSPVGGDYNEQFF

size: few
D: TRBD1
V: TRBV10-3
J: TRBJ1-2
DNA: TGTGCCATCAGTGAGGGAGGGGACAGGGGTATCTACTATGGCTACACCTTC
CDR3: CAISEGGDRGIYYGYTF

size: -
D: -
V: TRBV30
J: TRBJ2-3
DNA: TGTGCCTGGAGTAAGCACCTTAGCACAGATACGCAGTATTTT
CDR3: CAWSKHLSTDTQYF

size: once
D: -
V: TRBV5-1
J: TRBJ2-7
DNA: TGCGCCAGCAGCTCACGCCCTAACCGGGGGAGTTCGTACTACGAGCAGTACTTC
CDR3: CASSSRPNRGSSYYEQYF

size: -
D: -
V: TRBV28
J: TRBJ1-1
DNA: TGTGCCAGCAGTTCCGTCAGGGTATCACCCACGAACACTGAAGCTTTCTTT
CDR3: CASSSVRVSPTNTEAFF

size: -
D: TRBD2
V: TRBV4-1
J: TRBJ2-3
DNA: TGCGCCAGCAGCCAAGATTTACTAGCGGGAGGCATAGATACGCAGTATTTT
CDR3: CASSQDLLAGGIDTQYF

size: -
D: TRBD2
V: TRBV5-6
J: TRBJ2-5
DNA: TGTGCCAGCAGCTTGAACGGGGGGGCCCTTGAGACCCAGTACTTC
CDR3: CASSLNGGALETQYF

size: -
D: -
V: TRBV10-3
J: TRBJ2-1
DNA: TGTGCCATCAGTGAAATAAATGAGCAGTTCTTC
CDR3: CAISEINEQFF